These 31 T cell receptor beta chains share one sample of origin, sequenced in a study of response to subunit inactivated influenza vaccine. TCRdb redid the calling of the RT-PCR reads with MiXCR, one entry per CDR3 protein. The sample consists of about 240,000 distinct CDR3 sequences, more than 10% of them appearing once. The specimen comprised non-naive T cells sorted from PBMCs, sampled 14 days before vaccination. The source is a man aged 50 to 59 who received an inactivated influenza vaccine.

This clonotype occurred a few times. The chain uses TRBV6-5 and TRBJ2-4, with 8 bases lining up with TRBD2. Germline V gene sequence: CDR1 MNHEY, CDR2 SVGAGI. This CDR3 is 17 amino acids long. V trimming: 0 bases; J trimming: 6 bases; junction bases outside the gene matches: 10. DNA of the CDR3: TGTGCCAGCAGTTACTCGATTCCAGCGGGAGTGGGAAACATTCAGTACTTC. This sequence encodes CASSYSIPAGVGNIQYF.

The chain couples TRBV6-2 or TRBV6-3 to TRBJ2-3; 9 nucleotides line up with TRBD2. Unmatched junction bases numbered 21, after V lost 10 bases and J lost 4 bases. Germline lookup yields CDR1 MNHEY and CDR2 SVGEGT. The CDR3 sequence is 18 residues long. In DNA form, the CDR3 reads TGTGCCACCGCCGGGGTAGCGGGGGTTTCGATCGGCGCAGATACGCAGTATTTT. Protein product: CATAGVAGVSIGADTQYF.

This clonotype was detected ten times or more. The chain has TRBV11-2 and TRBJ2-7, with D possibly matching TRBD1 (7 bases). The CDR3 consists of 13 residues. Trimming removed 5 bases from V and 6 bases from J, with 14 bases in between. Germline values: CDR1 SGHAT, CDR2 FQNNGV. CDR3: CASSPDRRGEQYF. Written as DNA, the CDR3 is TGTGCCAGCAGCCCGGACAGGAGGGGCGAGCAGTACTTC.

This clonotype was seen many times. The rearrangement joins TRBV20-1 to TRBJ1-5, with D unclear. In germline, CDR1 is DFQATT, CDR2 SNEGSKA (reference sequence). Trimming left V 2 bases short and J 4 bases short, with 18 bases between. The CDR3 has 16 residues. This chain's CDR3 is CSARPHPASPNQPQHF. CDR3 bases: TGCAGTGCTAGACCGCACCCGGCCTCCCCGAATCAGCCCCAGCATTTT.

This clonotype was counted between two and nine times. The rearrangement links TRBV10-2 to TRBJ1-6; perhaps TRBD1 as D (6 bases). CDR1 and CDR2 from the germline V gene are WSHSY and SAAADI. Trimming took off 5 bases at V and 0 bases at J, with 17 bases between the two ends. The CDR3 totals 18 residues. The CDR3 region is CASSYHRVLSSYNSPLHF. CDR3 sequence (DNA): TGCGCCAGCAGTTACCACAGGGTTTTGAGCTCCTATAATTCACCCCTCCACTTT.

This clonotype was observed a handful of times. The chain joins TRBV3-1 to TRBJ2-3; TRBD2 agrees at 14 bases. V gave up 0 bases and J gave up 4 bases; unmatched junction bases: 6. The CDR3 consists of 18 residues. Germline V gene lookup returns CDR1 LGHDT and CDR2 YNNKEL (reference sequence). CDR3 protein: CASSQDFRLAGGADTQYF. CDR3 DNA: TGTGCCAGCAGCCAAGATTTTCGACTAGCGGGAGGGGCAGATACGCAGTATTTT.

The table lists this clonotype with a few counts. This rearrangement joins TRBV3-1 to TRBJ1-2, with D perhaps matching TRBD1 (6 bases). Germline loops: CDR1 LGHDT, CDR2 YNNKEL (reference sequence). The CDR3 is 14 residues long. Trimming removed 3 bases at V and 7 bases at J, with 15 bases between. CDR3 in amino acids: CASSHVQRGGGYTF. The CDR3 region has the DNA TGTGCCAGCAGCCATGTCCAGAGAGGGGGTGGCTACACCTTC.

This clonotype was detected a few times. V usage is TRBV20-1 and J usage is TRBJ2-1; possibly TRBD2 for D (6 bases). The CDR3 sequence is 14 residues long. Trimming removed 3 bases from V and 7 bases from J, with 16 bases in between. Per germline, CDR1 DFQATT and CDR2 SNEGSKA (reference sequence). This CDR3 is CSASGGGDLNEQFF. The CDR3 DNA follows: TGCAGTGCTAGCGGGGGTGGGGATTTGAATGAGCAGTTCTTC.

The chain links TRBV9 to TRBJ2-1, with 11 bases that match TRBD1. Germline CDR1 is SGDLS and CDR2 is YYNGEE. V was clipped by 3 bases and J by 4 bases; unmatched bases: 3. The CDR3 length is 15 residues. The CDR3 here is CASSGGTGGYNEQFF. The DNA for the CDR3 is TGTGCCAGCAGCGGGGGGACAGGGGGATACAATGAGCAGTTCTTC.

This clonotype was seen a few times. V usage is TRBV7-9 and J usage is TRBJ1-1; D is unclear. This CDR3 region has 12 residues. CDR1 is SEHNR, CDR2 FQNEAQ, per germline (reference sequence). V lost 0 bases to trimming and J lost 7 bases, with 6 bases between them. The CDR3 DNA is TGTGCCAGCAGCTTAGCGTATCGTGAAGCTTTCTTT. Amino acids: CASSLAYREAFF.

This clonotype was picked up a small number of times. The gene calls are TRBV5-5 and TRBJ2-3; the D is unclear. This CDR3 is 15 amino acids long. Germline values: CDR1 SGHKS, CDR2 YYEKEE (reference sequence). V dropped 2 bases and J dropped 0 bases, with 10 bases sitting between them. CDR3 protein: CASSLWGISTDTQYF. The CDR3, as DNA: TGTGCCAGCAGCTTATGGGGAATTAGCACAGATACGCAGTATTTT.

The chain joins TRBV2 to TRBJ2-1; D perhaps matches TRBD2 (6 bases). The V and J ends lost 2 bases and 12 bases respectively, with 11 bases between them. Germline V gene lookup returns CDR1 SNHLY and CDR2 FYNNEI. The CDR3 has 12 residues. The DNA for the CDR3 is TGTGCCAGCAGTGAATTCCCGGGAGCGCAGTTCTTC. Translation: CASSEFPGAQFF.

The rearrangement uses TRBV13 and TRBJ2-7, with 12 bases matching TRBD2. Trimming removed 2 bases from V and 5 bases from J; junction bases left unmatched: 7. Germline CDR1 is PRHDT and CDR2 is FYEKMQ (reference sequence). This CDR3 has 16 residues. CDR3: CASSLFTSGRRNEQYF. CDR3 in DNA: TGTGCCAGCAGCTTATTTACTAGCGGGAGGCGAAACGAGCAGTACTTC.

Details on this clonotype: A much larger clone differs by one base, so this may be a read error. The V gene is TRBV12-3 or TRBV12-4, the J gene TRBJ1-2; 9 positions agree with TRBD1. Trimming cost V 0 bases and J 4 bases; bases outside gene matches: 6. The CDR3 sequence is 16 residues long. CDR3 DNA sequence: TGTGCCAGCAGTTTAGCAGGCCGGGGACAGGGCTATGGCTACACCTTC. Protein: CASSLAGRGQGYGYTF.

The V gene is TRBV29-1, the J gene TRBJ1-2, with unresolved D. Germline loops: CDR1 SQVTM, CDR2 ANQGSEA. This CDR3 is built from 13 residues. V shed 4 bases and J shed 7 bases, with 16 bases lying between them. Here the CDR3 reads CSVGRTYPRGYTF. CDR3 nucleotides: TGCAGCGTTGGAAGAACATACCCCCGTGGCTACACCTTC.

This clonotype turned up a few times. V is TRBV5-1 and J is TRBJ2-5, with 13 bases lining up with TRBD2. V gave up 4 bases and J gave up 4 bases; unmatched junction bases: 4. The germline V gene encodes CDR1 SGHRS and CDR2 YFSETQ. CDR3 size: 15 residues. CDR3 region: CASSNGLAGVETQYF. DNA for the CDR3: TGCGCCAGCAGCAACGGACTAGCGGGAGTAGAGACCCAGTACTTC.

The sample holds many counts of this clonotype. This chain connects TRBV5-5 to TRBJ1-1; 9 nucleotides align to TRBD1. Germline assignment: CDR1 SGHKS and CDR2 YYEKEE (reference sequence). J lost 2 bases, V lost 3 bases, and 2 bases had no gene match. This CDR3 is built from 14 residues. DNA for the CDR3: TGTGCCAGCAGCTGGGGACAGGGTAACACTGAAGCTTTCTTT. Protein: CASSWGQGNTEAFF.

Of note for this clonotype: A much larger clonotype is one base distant, so this may be a read error. This rearrangement joins TRBV12-3 or TRBV12-4 to TRBJ2-7, with TRBD1 identical over 8 bases. CDR3 length: 13 amino acids. CDR3: CASSWTGSYVQYF. The CDR3 DNA reads TGTGCCAGCAGCTGGACAGGGTCCTACGTGCAGTACTTC.

This clonotype was counted between two and nine times. The rearrangement joins TRBV7-6 to TRBJ2-6, with 12 positions matching TRBD1. The J segment lost 4 bases and the V segment lost 0 bases, leaving 7 bases of the junction unmatched. This CDR3 has 19 residues. From germline, CDR1 is SGHVS and CDR2 FNYEAQ. CDR3 nucleotide sequence: TGTGCCAGCAGCTTAGCGGGGGGACAGGGGGCAGGAGGGGCCAACGTCCTGACTTTC. Translated, it gives CASSLAGGQGAGGANVLTF. The variable domain in full, completed from reference TRBV7-6 and TRBJ2-6, reads GAGVSQSPRYKVTKRGQDVALRCDPISGHVSLYWYRQALGQGPEFLTYFNYEAQQDKSGLPNDRFSAERPEGSISTLTIQRTEQRDSAMYRCASSLAGGQGAGGANVLTFGAGSRLTVL.

This chain links TRBV4-1 with TRBJ1-4; a weak D match, TRBD1 (5 bases). Germline CDR1 is MGHRA and CDR2 is YSYEKL. Between the trimmed V and J ends, which lost 1 base and 7 bases, there was a span of 13 bases. The CDR3 has 15 residues. Here the CDR3 reads CASSQARDWGEKLFF. For the CDR3, the DNA is TGCGCCAGCAGCCAAGCCCGGGACTGGGGTGAAAAACTGTTTTTT.

This clonotype has more than one count but fewer than ten. V and J are TRBV20-1 and TRBJ2-2; perhaps TRBD2 as D (5 bases). Trimming pared 1 base from V and 4 bases from J, leaving 16 bases between. Germline loops: CDR1 DFQATT, CDR2 SNEGSKA (reference sequence). CDR3 length: 16 residues. This CDR3 reads CSARGPLGATTGELFF. CDR3 nucleotides: TGCAGTGCTAGAGGCCCTTTGGGAGCGACCACCGGGGAGCTGTTTTTT.

This chain links TRBV18 with TRBJ2-5; 10 bases match TRBD2. V lost 3 bases and J lost 4; bases outside the gene matches: 8. In germline, CDR1 is KGHSH, CDR2 LQKENI. The CDR3 is made up of 16 amino acids. The CDR3: CASSPMTSGSLETQYF. CDR3 nucleotide sequence: TGTGCCAGCTCACCCATGACTAGCGGGTCTCTAGAGACCCAGTACTTC.

The chain carries TRBV4-2 and TRBJ2-1; D is unclear. In germline, CDR1 is LGHNA, CDR2 YNFKEQ. There are 14 residues in the CDR3. Between the trimmed V and J ends, which lost 0 bases and 5 bases, there was a span of 8 bases. The chain's CDR3 is CASSQDLANNEQFF. In DNA form, the CDR3 reads TGTGCCAGCAGCCAAGACCTCGCTAACAATGAGCAGTTCTTC.

This clonotype was seen a few times. The gene calls are TRBV6-1 and TRBJ2-1; tentatively, D is TRBD1 (5 bases). Trimming removed 1 base at V and 4 bases at J, with 17 bases between. The CDR3 contains 17 residues. CDR1 is MNHNS and CDR2 is SASEGT in the germline V gene. CDR3 loop: CASSEVRGHNPYNEQFF. The DNA for the CDR3 is TGTGCCAGCAGTGAAGTAAGGGGTCACAATCCTTACAATGAGCAGTTCTTC.

This clonotype appeared a few times. The chain carries TRBV28 and TRBJ2-7; 7 bases fit TRBD1. Trimming removed 8 bases from V and 3 bases from J; junction bases left unmatched: 13. CDR1 and CDR2 (germline): MDHEN, SYDVKM. The CDR3 has 15 residues. The CDR3 DNA follows: TGTGCCAGCCCCCCCCCAGGGGGTTTTAACTACGAGCAGTACTTC. Its protein product is CASPPPGGFNYEQYF.

This chain uses TRBV20-1 with TRBJ1-1; 7 nucleotides line up with TRBD1. V was clipped by 3 bases and J by 0 bases; unmatched bases: 4. The CDR3 consists of 14 residues. In germline, CDR1 is DFQATT, CDR2 SNEGSKA (reference sequence). Here the CDR3 reads CSARLGQMNTEAFF. The CDR3 DNA is TGCAGTGCTAGGCTGGGACAGATGAACACTGAAGCTTTCTTT.

In this sample, this clonotype turned up a few times. J is TRBJ2-7 and V is TRBV12-3 or TRBV12-4, with D perhaps matching TRBD1 or TRBD2 (5 bases each). The CDR3 covers 14 residues. Trimming took off 5 bases at V and 3 bases at J, with 14 bases between the two ends. For the CDR3, the DNA is TGTGCCAGCAGTGAGTTGGGACGGGACTACGAGCAGTACTTC. Translating it yields CASSELGRDYEQYF.

The chain carries TRBV6-1 and TRBJ2-2; weak D call: TRBD2 (6 bases). The CDR3 sequence is 15 residues long. The V and J ends lost 6 bases and 6 bases respectively, with 17 bases between them. Germline V gene lookup returns CDR1 MNHNS and CDR2 SASEGT. CDR3 coding DNA: TGTGCCAGCAGCTTTTGGGGGGAAGGGGCCGGGGAGCTGTTTTTT. It translates to CASSFWGEGAGELFF.

This clonotype appeared a few times. The gene calls are TRBV20-1 and TRBJ2-7; 10 nucleotides align to TRBD2. V was pared by 2 bases and J by 6 bases, with 10 bases of the junction left unmatched. Germline V gives CDR1 DFQATT, CDR2 SNEGSKA (reference sequence). The CDR3 runs to 15 residues. This CDR3 reads CSARKPSGRVGEQYF. The CDR3 coding sequence is TGCAGTGCTAGAAAACCCAGCGGGAGGGTTGGCGAGCAGTACTTC.

The chain is built from TRBV5-1 and TRBJ2-7; 10 bases are shared with TRBD1. CDR3 length: 13 residues. Germline CDR1 SGHRS, CDR2 YFSETQ. With V trimmed by 1 base and J by 6 bases, 1 base remained unmatched. CDR3 in DNA: TGCGCCAGCAGCTTGAGGACAGGGGGCGAGCAGTACTTC. Amino acids: CASSLRTGGEQYF.

This clonotype appeared a few times. The gene calls are TRBV20-1 and TRBJ1-5; 7 bases match TRBD1. CDR1 and CDR2 from the germline V gene are DFQATT and SNEGSKA (reference sequence). The CDR3 is made up of 15 amino acids. V lost 5 bases, J lost 2 bases, and 9 bases stayed unmatched. The CDR3 sequence: CSAPRQGWGNQPQHF. The CDR3 DNA reads as TGCAGTGCTCCACGACAGGGATGGGGCAATCAGCCCCAGCATTTT.